This T cell receptor beta chain was observed in a study of post-analysis software for immune sequencing data. Study summary: Included among the disease courses, which were recorded for the cohort, were relapsing-remitting, secondary progressive and progressive-relapsing multiple sclerosis. General study results and limits: Multiple sclerosis was associated with a significant reduction in normalized Chao1 diversity relative to controls.

TCR beta cDNA libraries included unique molecular identifiers. TCRdb re-analysed the PCR reads in MiXCR, keeping a single row per CDR3 protein. The profile covers approximately 570,000 distinct CDR3 sequences, with roughly 47% appearing a single time and under 2% taken by the ten largest. This clonotype was recorded at least ten times. The antigen is unknown. This TCR came from a girl aged 10-17 years with multiple sclerosis. Material for sequencing was blood.

The CDR3 DNA sequence: TGTGCCAGCAGCCAGAGCACAGATACGCAGTATTTT. Translation: CASSQSTDTQYF. The J gene is TRBJ2-3, the V gene TRBV6-2 or TRBV6-3; unclear D gene. Deletions cut 6 bases from V and 0 bases from J, with 4 bases between. Per the germline V gene, CDR1 is MNHEY and CDR2 is SVGEGT. The CDR3 contains 12 residues.